This T cell receptor beta chain emerged from a study of CXCR3-negative and CXCR3-positive naive CD8 T cells. Researchers prepared the TRB cDNA libraries using 5' RACE with UMI labels. TCRdb re-called the 5' RACE reads, yielding one record per CDR3 amino acid sequence without DNA. The table lists approximately 5,800 distinct CDR3 sequences. Germline-derived CDR1 and CDR2 are MNHEY and SVGEGT. The CDR3 covers 11 residues. Study results and limitations: Against CXCR3-negative naive cells, CXCR3-positive naive cells showed more hydrophobic TRB CDR3s.

Concerning this clonotype: Its antigen is currently unknown.

Sequencing was done on a sample of naive CXCR3+ CD8+ T cells from blood. The sample's subset: CD45RO-CCR7+CD27+CD95- naive CD8+ T cells expressing CXCR3 (TNR3+). The rearrangement joins TRBV6-2 or TRBV6-3 to TRBJ2-1. This sequence originates from a human donor in good health. Some clones in this sample may be carry-over from other donors' samples. The CDR3 here is CASSYYDEQFF.